These 8 T cell receptor beta chains were sequenced from one sample in a study of vaccination and CD4 T cells after COVID-19. An Oncomine TCR Beta short-read assay was used to sequence the DNA from cultured CD4+ T cells. TCRdb processed the PCR reads anew with MiXCR; each CDR3 protein has one entry. This sample carries 7,800 or so distinct CDR3 sequences, about 54% of them seen once, and the ten largest clones take around 32%. Antigens for these TCRs are unknown. This sample's treatment: approximately nine-day PBMC culture with coronavirus spike peptide pools or control peptides (ViraFEST assay). Specimen: CD4+ T cells from blood, cultured in vitro. Every receptor here comes from a human donor who had recovered from COVID-19.

The chain recombines TRBV11-2 with TRBJ2-7; D is uncertain. The V gene lost 0 bases and the J gene lost 7 bases, with 10 bases spanning the gap. CDR3 length: 13 residues. The germline gives CDR1 SGHAT, CDR2 FQNNGV. CDR3 residues: CASSLDLMGEQYF. The CDR3 DNA sequence: TGTGCCAGCAGCTTAGATCTCATGGGGGAGCAGTACTTC.

The rearrangement joins TRBV5-6 to TRBJ1-1; the D gene is possibly TRBD1 (5 bases). Trimming cost V 0 bases and J 1 base, with 10 bases left between them. The germline gives CDR1 SGHDT, CDR2 YYEEEE. The CDR3 length is 15 residues. CDR3: CASSLVGATNTEAFF. DNA of the CDR3: TGTGCCAGCAGCTTGGTAGGGGCGACGAACACTGAAGCTTTCTTT. Drawing the rest from reference TRBV5-6 and TRBJ1-1, the complete variable domain is DAGVTQSPTHLIKTRGQQVTLRCSPKSGHDTVSWYQQALGQGPQFIFQYYEEEERQRGNFPDRFSGHQFPNYSSELNVNALLLGDSALYLCASSLVGATNTEAFFGQGTRLTVV.

The chain employs TRBV7-9 and TRBJ2-1, with TRBD1 matching over 7 bases. This CDR3 contains 15 residues. V was pared by 3 bases and J by 3 bases, with 5 bases of the junction left unmatched. Per germline, CDR1 SEHNR and CDR2 FQNEAQ (reference sequence). CDR3 DNA sequence: TGTGCCAGCAGCTTCAGGACAGGTCTCTACAATGAGCAGTTCTTC. It specifies CASSFRTGLYNEQFF.

The chain carries TRBV2 and TRBJ1-5; no definite D call. Trimming pared 1 base from V and 9 bases from J, leaving 4 bases between. There are 11 residues in the CDR3. The germline V gene encodes CDR1 SNHLY and CDR2 FYNNEI. This CDR3 reads CASSEVGPQHF. The CDR3 DNA sequence: TGTGCCAGCAGTGAAGTGGGGCCCCAGCATTTT.

The chain carries TRBV7-2 and TRBJ1-1; tentative D call: TRBD1 (5 bases). V was pared by 5 bases and J by 4 bases, with 14 bases between. Germline CDR1 reads SGHTA; CDR2 reads FQGNSA. The CDR3 length is 14 residues. CDR3 DNA sequence: TGTGCCAGCAGCCCGGACGCCGGGGGCACTGAAGCTTTCTTT. Its protein product is CASSPDAGGTEAFF.

This rearrangement joins TRBV2 to TRBJ2-1; 7 positions agree with TRBD2. Germline trimming cut 1 base from V and 7 bases from J; bases unmatched to any gene: 13. The CDR3 is 17 residues long. The germline V gene has CDR1 SNHLY and CDR2 FYNNEI. The CDR3 here is CASSEGSGGGPRNEQFF. CDR3 coding DNA: TGTGCCAGCAGTGAAGGTTCCGGCGGGGGACCCCGGAATGAGCAGTTCTTC. Variable domain in full (rest from reference TRBV2 and TRBJ2-1): EPEVTQTPSHQVTQMGQEVILRCVPISNHLYFYWYRQILGQKVEFLVSFYNNEISEKSEIFDDQFSVERPDGSNFTLKIRSTKLEDSAMYFCASSEGSGGGPRNEQFFGPGTRLTVL.

The J gene is TRBJ1-6, the V gene TRBV30; D might be TRBD1 (6 bases). In germline, CDR1 is GTSNPN, CDR2 SVGIG (reference sequence). V dropped 0 bases and J dropped 10 bases, with 19 bases sitting between them. This CDR3 contains 16 residues. CDR3 sequence: CAWSVSRVTGRSPLHF. The CDR3 DNA follows: TGTGCCTGGAGTGTCTCACGAGTTACAGGGAGGTCACCCCTCCACTTT.

The V call is TRBV2, the J call TRBJ1-2; D is undetermined. V lost 5 bases, J lost 4 bases, and 11 bases lay in between. CDR3 length equals 13 residues. In germline, CDR1 is SNHLY, CDR2 FYNNEI. CDR3 sequence (DNA): TGTGCCAGCAGTTCCGACACCGGCTATGGCTACACCTTC. Its translation: CASSSDTGYGYTF.